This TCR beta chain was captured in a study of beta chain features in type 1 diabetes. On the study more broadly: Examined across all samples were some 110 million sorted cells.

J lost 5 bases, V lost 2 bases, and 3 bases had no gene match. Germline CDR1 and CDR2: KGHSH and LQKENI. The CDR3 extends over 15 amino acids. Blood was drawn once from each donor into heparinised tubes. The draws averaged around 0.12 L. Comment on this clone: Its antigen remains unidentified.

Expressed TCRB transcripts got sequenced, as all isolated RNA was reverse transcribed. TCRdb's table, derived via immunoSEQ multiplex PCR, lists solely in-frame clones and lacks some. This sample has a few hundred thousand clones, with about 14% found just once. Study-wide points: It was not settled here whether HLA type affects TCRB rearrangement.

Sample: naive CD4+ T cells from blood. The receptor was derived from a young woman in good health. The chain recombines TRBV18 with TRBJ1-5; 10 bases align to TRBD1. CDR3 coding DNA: TGTGCCAGCTCACCAGGACAGGGGGTAGATCAGCCCCAGCATTTT. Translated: CASSPGQGVDQPQHF. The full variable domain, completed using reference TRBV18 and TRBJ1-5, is NAGVMQNPRHLVRRRGQEARLRCSPMKGHSHVYWYRQLPEEGLKFMVYLQKENIIDESGMPKERFSAEFPKEGPSILRIQQVVRGDSAAYFCASSPGQGVDQPQHFGDGTRLSIL.